This T cell receptor (beta chain) originates from a study of molecular identifiers for immune sequencing clone quantification listed by TCRdb under 2018. Study-level background: For a replicate experiment, RNA from roughly 20,000 or 100,000 naive CD8 T cells was divided into five aliquots, and four of the five aliquots were sequenced. This methods study benchmarked molecular-identifier clustering-based TCR repertoire sequencing (MIDCIRS) and TCR RNA copy counting, using CD8 T cells to do so. Paper-wide results and their limitations: In CMV-specific effector cells, over 98% of molecules were held by clones above 20 RNA copies, whereas under 1% of molecules were held by such clones in naive cells. Modeling gave 3 to 3.5 recovered TCR RNA copies per cell versus 8 to 10 by digital PCR, implying roughly 28% capture efficiency. Without barcode sub-clustering, chimeric consensus sequences inflated TCR diversity; chimeras reached as high as 47%. Spiked-in Jurkat TCR RNA equal to a single cell's worth was reported to be detectable even within 1,100,000 naive CD8 T cells. Highly expanded clone sizes could be underestimated if identical TCR molecules share a barcode. The naive libraries included spiked-in Jurkat TCR RNA (around 9 copies' worth), and this Jurkat TCR RNA is not part of the donor repertoire.

Libraries of naive CD8 T cells were built from around 18,000 to 910,000 sorted cells, with 10%, 30% or 50% of the purified RNA used. Naive CD8 T cells, defined as CD8+CD4-CCR7+CD45RA+, were FACS-sorted into RLT Plus buffer on a BD FACSAria II. Detection sensitivity was tested by spiking Jurkat RNA equal to 9 to 10 TCR copies' worth into samples containing about 18,000-1,000,000 naive CD8 T cells. CD8 T cells were enriched with RosetteSep CD8+ T Cell Enrichment Cocktail and Ficoll-Paque, followed by ACK red cell lysis. This clonotype is labeled medium-sized (0.01 to 0.1%). The antigen this receptor binds is unknown. Base qualities are missing; no much larger clone stands one base away. To prepare the library, PCR was applied. The instrument given in TCRdb is Illumina HiSeq 4000. Bulk TCR libraries were prepared as previously described, using TCR primers listed in Table S5. The Qiagen AllPrep DNA/RNA kit was used to purify total RNA. Before any analysis, reads coming from multiple sequencing runs of the same library were combined into one pool. Turning to the authors' computational methods: Reads were retained only if the reads had an exact TCR constant sequence, and the retained reads were trimmed to 150 nt and grouped according to their 12-nt molecular barcodes. Reads in each barcode group were sub-clustered using a 15% Levenshtein threshold, and a quality-weighted consensus sequence was built for each RNA molecule. Non-functional sequences were removed, as were lower-count sequences one edit away from another. Barcode sub-clusters with fewer than 20% of the maximum read count were removed, based on fitting two negative binomial distributions. TCRdb's own reprocessing of the public reads used fastp at Q25 and MiXCR and kept productive beta chains. Rows with one shared CDR3 protein collapse into an entry with the most common genes and DNA. The V and J calls shown here were made by TCRdb, not taken from the authors' results. The sample data list some 10,000 distinct CDR3 sequences, and 15% to 20% of these were observed just once. The ten top clones hold roughly 1.8% of the sample.

The sequence was collected from a human donor in good health. Some libraries in this study had Jurkat cell RNA spiked in. Material: naive CD8+ T cells from blood, with Jurkat cell RNA spiked in. The sample's cell subset or site, from its label and the paper: FACS-sorted CD8+CD4-CCR7+CD45RA+ naive T cells.

Here is the DNA: TGCAGTGCTAGAACTTACTTAGAAGTTAACTATGGCTACACCTTC. Its amino acids are CSARTYLEVNYGYTF. The rearranged chain carries TRBV20-1 and TRBJ1-2, with no D gene named confidently. V gives up 2 bases and J gives up 1 base, and the segment between their germline ends measures 14 bases. Inclusive of the bounding cysteine and phenylalanine, the CDR3 is 15 residues long. The DNA shown is the 45-base CDR3, in frame from base 1. Per the germline V gene (reference sequence), DFQATT is the CDR1 and SNEGSKA is the CDR2.